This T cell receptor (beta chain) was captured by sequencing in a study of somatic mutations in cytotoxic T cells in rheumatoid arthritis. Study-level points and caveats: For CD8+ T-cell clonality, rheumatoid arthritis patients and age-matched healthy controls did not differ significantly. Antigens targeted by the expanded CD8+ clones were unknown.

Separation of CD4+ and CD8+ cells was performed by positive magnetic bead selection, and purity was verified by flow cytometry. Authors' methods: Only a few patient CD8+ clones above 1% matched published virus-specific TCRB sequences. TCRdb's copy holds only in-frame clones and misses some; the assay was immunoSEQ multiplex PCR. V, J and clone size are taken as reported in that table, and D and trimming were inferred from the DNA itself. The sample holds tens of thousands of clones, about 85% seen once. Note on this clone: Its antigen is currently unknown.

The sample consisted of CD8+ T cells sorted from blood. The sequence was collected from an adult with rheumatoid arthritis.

The CDR3 region has the DNA TGCGCCAGCAGCTTGGTTGCAGGGGGGAACTATGGCTACACCTTC. Translated: CASSLVAGGNYGYTF. V is TRBV5-1 and J is TRBJ1-2; TRBD1 agrees at 7 bases. The germline CDR1 and CDR2 sequences are SGHRS and YFSETQ. J gave up 2 bases and V 0 bases, and 4 bases lay outside the gene matches. The CDR3 runs to 15 residues.